The table lists the clone carrying this T cell receptor (beta chain) with a few counts. Its antigen is unidentified. Donors underwent one heparinised blood draw, 100 to 150 mL on average. Purities over 95% were achieved in all sorted populations. Germline loops: CDR1 SEHNR, CDR2 FQNEAQ (reference sequence). The V end lost 4 bases, the J end lost 11 bases, and 9 bases lay between the germline ends. CDR3 length: 12 amino acids. The data derive from a study of beta chain features in type 1 diabetes. cDNA synthesis used the whole RNA isolate, giving expressed TCRB sequences. Using immunoSEQ multiplex PCR, the repertoire was profiled, and TCRdb retains in-frame clones only, with some absent. This table has around 500,000 clones, roughly 11% appearing once. Points from the study as a whole: The study notes PCR might favor shorter templates equally in patients and controls. Fewer junction insertions and more nucleotide deletions appeared in type 1 diabetes patients.

The sequencing sample was made of naive CD4+ T cells from blood. The sequence was collected from a young woman in good health. J is TRBJ1-6 and V is TRBV7-9; D gene unclear. The CDR3 protein is CASSSSGAPLHF. CDR3 coding DNA: TGTGCCAGCAGCTCATCCGGGGCACCCCTCCACTTT.